Each of the 3 T cell receptor beta chains below was sequenced from the same sample in a study of shared T cell receptors in the human thymus. Some clones are missing from TCRdb's copy, which holds only in-frame ones; the method was immunoSEQ multiplex PCR. The repertoire holds some 760,000 clones, with 80% to 90% as singletons. These data were likewise used in another study, on human thymus T cells.

The sample consisted of thymocytes. The receptors originated from a girl under three years old with a congenital heart defect.

The chain is built from TRBV27 and TRBJ1-3; 11 nucleotides align to TRBD1. This CDR3 contains 19 residues. Germline values: CDR1 MNHEY, CDR2 SMNVEV (reference sequence). Trimming cost V 5 bases and J 0 bases; bases outside gene matches: 12. This CDR3 reads CASSTRTGGRGVSGNTIYF. The DNA of the CDR3 is TGTGCCAGCAGTACACGGACAGGGGGCCGCGGAGTCTCTGGAAACACCATATATTTT.

The rearrangement links TRBV5-1 to TRBJ2-7; D unresolved. Germline values: CDR1 SGHRS, CDR2 YFSETQ. Trimming removed 0 bases from V and 1 base from J, with 2 bases in between. The CDR3 totals 12 residues. The CDR3 loop reads CASSLASYEQYF. Here the CDR3 DNA reads TGCGCCAGCAGCTTGGCATCCTACGAGCAGTACTTC.

This chain links TRBV5-6 with TRBJ2-7; tentative D call: TRBD2 (6 bases). CDR1 and CDR2 (germline): SGHDT, YYEEEE. V lost 4 bases to trimming and J lost 4 bases, with 12 bases between them. The CDR3 contains 13 residues. CDR3 nucleotide sequence: TGTGCCAGCAGCCCCCCGGAGGGGTACGAGCAGTACTTC. Its protein is CASSPPEGYEQYF. Drawing the rest from reference TRBV5-6 and TRBJ2-7, the complete variable domain is DAGVTQSPTHLIKTRGQQVTLRCSPKSGHDTVSWYQQALGQGPQFIFQYYEEEERQRGNFPDRFSGHQFPNYSSELNVNALLLGDSALYLCASSPPEGYEQYFGPGTRLTVT.